These 26 T cell receptor beta chains share one sample of origin, sequenced in a study of CD8+CD57+ T cells in acquired aplastic anemia (dated by TCRdb to between 2018 and 2020). TCRdb lists the instrument as Illumina HiSeq 2000. Genomic DNA served as template for TCR beta VDJ combination and CDR3 sequence profiling. TCRdb cleaned the public reads at Q25 with fastp, built clones with MiXCR and kept in-frame beta chains. Here each entry gathers all rows of one CDR3 protein and keeps the most common genes and DNA. In all, the sample holds 400,000 to 450,000 distinct CDR3 sequences, and 55% to 75% of those were seen once. The ten largest make up approximately 3.9% of the sample. The sequencing sample was made of sorted CD4+, CD8+, or CD8+CD57+ T cells (not recorded which) from PBMCs. Source of these receptors: a human donor in good health, serving as a control.

This clonotype came up many times. J is TRBJ2-7 and V is TRBV6-6; TRBD2 matches at 7 bases. Germline lookup yields CDR1 MNHNY and CDR2 SVGAGI (reference sequence). This CDR3 spans 15 amino acids. The ends lost 5 bases at V and 5 bases at J; junction bases unmatched: 12. The DNA of the CDR3 is TGTGCCAGCAGTCAGCGTTCGCGGGGGTTCGACGAGCAGTACTTC. Translation gives CASSQRSRGFDEQYF.

On this clonotype itself: The conserved phenylalanine or tryptophan normally closing the CDR3 is absent here, so this likely arose from a read error. Because the CDR3's place on the DNA is in doubt, the DNA is left out and the CDR3 is given as listed by TCRdb. The V gene is TRBV7-8, the J gene TRBJ2-5; the table's D gene call, TRBD2, was not cross checked with the DNA. Germline V gene data show CDR1 as SGHVS and CDR2 as FQNEAQ. The length of the CDR3 is 13 amino acids, counting both ends. The CDR3 here is CASSLTGRATPCS.

The sample holds a few counts of this clonotype. The rearrangement uses TRBV7-2 and TRBJ2-7; TRBD1 is a possible D gene (5 bases). The CDR3 loop spans 16 amino acids. Germline CDR1 and CDR2: SGHTA and FQGNSA. The V end was cut by 5 bases, the J end by 2 bases, with 19 bases between. CDR3 sequence (DNA): TGTGCCAGCAGCACGCAGGGCGGCAGTCCCACCTACGAGCAGTACTTC. Its translation is CASSTQGGSPTYEQYF.

About this clonotype itself: As the CDR3 is not closed by the conserved phenylalanine or tryptophan, this likely results from a read error. The limits of the CDR3 on the DNA are not certain, so only TCRdb's listed CDR3 is given. J is TRBJ1-1 and V is TRBV19; TRBD1 is the table's D call, not checked against the DNA. Per the germline V gene, CDR1 is LNHDA and CDR2 is SQIVND (reference sequence). From its first to its last residue, the CDR3 has 16 amino acids. CDR3 loop: CASSIPGRGSYEQDFV.

The chain joins TRBV6-4 to TRBJ2-1; 7 nucleotides agree with TRBD2. The junction had 11 bases not matched to a gene; V was cut back by 6 bases and J by 6 bases. CDR3 length: 15 amino acids. CDR1 MRHNA and CDR2 SNTAGT come from the germline V gene. The CDR3 reads CASSAGAGWGNEQFF. The CDR3 coding sequence is TGTGCCAGCAGCGCTGGAGCGGGGTGGGGCAATGAGCAGTTCTTC.

J is TRBJ2-7 and V is TRBV7-7, with TRBD1 identical over 9 bases. With V trimmed by 5 bases and J by 9 bases, 11 bases remained unmatched. The CDR3 loop spans 14 amino acids. In germline, CDR1 is SSHAT, CDR2 FNYEAQ (reference sequence). The CDR3 DNA sequence: TGTGCCAGCAGCGCCCGGACAGGGGTCGAGACGCAGTACTTC. Translating it yields CASSARTGVETQYF.

In this sample, this clonotype turned up a few times. The genes are TRBV11-1 and TRBJ1-2; D gene ambiguous. The germline gives CDR1 SGHAT, CDR2 FQDESV (reference sequence). CDR3 length: 16 amino acids. The V and J ends lost 1 base and 4 bases respectively, with 16 bases between them. The chain's CDR3 is CASSLVGSTTIYGYTF. The CDR3 nucleotides are TGTGCCAGCAGCTTAGTGGGGTCCACGACCATCTATGGCTACACCTTC.

The rearrangement joins TRBV6-2 or TRBV6-3 to TRBJ1-2, with TRBD1 matching 8 bases. Germline loops: CDR1 MNHEY, CDR2 SVGEGT. V gave up 5 bases and J gave up 8 bases; unmatched junction bases: 13. This CDR3 is 15 amino acids long. CDR3 nucleotides: TGTGCCAGCAGTCTCAGGGGGCGCCTCTATCCGGGCTACACCTTC. This codes for CASSLRGRLYPGYTF.

This clonotype was recorded only once. The chain has TRBV5-5 and TRBJ1-1; D not resolved. V was clipped by 0 bases and J by 2 bases, with 5 bases between them. Germline CDR1 reads SGHKS; CDR2 reads YYEKEE (reference sequence). CDR3 length: 13 amino acids. This CDR3 reads CASSLVTNTEAFF. For the CDR3, the DNA is TGTGCCAGCAGCTTGGTCACCAACACTGAAGCTTTCTTT.

Regarding this clonotype: A much larger clone differs by one base, so this may be a read error. The V call is TRBV4-2, the J call TRBJ2-5; D is unresolved. Per germline, CDR1 LGHNA and CDR2 YNFKEQ. The CDR3 totals 15 residues. CDR3 nucleotides: TGTACCAGCAGCCAAGAATTAGTTAGCTTCGGGACCCAGTACTTC. This translates into CTSSQELVSFGTQYF.

The V gene is TRBV2, the J gene TRBJ2-7, with D tentatively TRBD2 (6 bases). The germline V and J ends were trimmed by 6 bases and 7 bases, with 13 bases remaining between them. CDR1 is SNHLY and CDR2 is FYNNEI in the germline V gene. This CDR3 is 12 amino acids long. Here the CDR3 reads CASSLGEEEQYF. The CDR3, as DNA: TGTGCCAGCAGCTTGGGGGAGGAGGAGCAGTACTTC.

This chain joins TRBV20-1 and TRBJ1-5; no clear D gene. Trimming took off 0 bases at V and 15 bases at J, with 3 bases between the two ends. The CDR3 is 8 residues long. Germline V gene sequence: CDR1 DFQATT, CDR2 SNEGSKA (reference sequence). The CDR3 here is CSARDRHF. The CDR3 bases are TGCAGTGCTAGAGATCGGCATTTT.

The chain links TRBV7-2 to TRBJ2-3; 8 bases match TRBD2. V trimming: 2 bases; J trimming: 9 bases; junction bases outside the gene matches: 13. Germline V gives CDR1 SGHTA, CDR2 FQGNSA. This CDR3 region has 16 residues. In DNA form, the CDR3 reads TGTGCCAGCAGCTTAACGAGTAGCGGGGTCAGAGCCACGCAGTATTTT. It encodes CASSLTSSGVRATQYF.

This clonotype has at least ten counts. The rearrangement uses TRBV25-1 and TRBJ1-2; 12 nucleotides agree with TRBD1. After removal of 4 bases from V and 8 bases from J, the junction contained 5 bases not matched to a gene. The CDR3 has 14 residues. CDR1 and CDR2 (germline): MGHDK, SYGVNS. CDR3 amino acids: CASSGGTGGLGYTF. The CDR3 nucleotides are TGTGCCAGCAGTGGGGGGACAGGGGGCTTAGGCTACACCTTC.

In this sample, this clonotype turned up many times. The CDR3, as DNA: TGTGCCAGCAGTGAGGCAGAAAAACTGTTTTTT. Translating gives CASSEAEKLFF. The V call is TRBV6-1, the J call TRBJ1-4; unclear D gene. CDR3 size: 11 residues. Trimming removed 3 bases at V and 8 bases at J, with 4 bases between. Germline V CDR1 and CDR2: MNHNS, SASEGT.

This chain connects TRBV20-1 to TRBJ2-2; the D gene is possibly TRBD2 (6 bases). The CDR3 consists of 16 residues. V lost 6 bases and J 3 bases, leaving 20 bases between the germline ends. Germline V lookup: CDR1 DFQATT, CDR2 SNEGSKA (reference sequence). The CDR3 loop reads CSAALAGPSDTGELFF. CDR3 sequence (DNA): TGCAGTGCCGCACTTGCGGGGCCATCGGACACCGGGGAGCTGTTTTTT.

CDR3 amino acids: CASRFDGLFTDTQYF. Written as DNA, the CDR3 is TGTGCCAGCAGGTTCGACGGACTATTCACAGATACGCAGTATTTT. The chain recombines TRBV28 with TRBJ2-3; D might be TRBD2 (6 bases). The CDR3 length is 15 residues. Trimming pared 6 bases from V and 2 bases from J, leaving 15 bases between. Germline V gene lookup returns CDR1 MDHEN and CDR2 SYDVKM.

This chain joins TRBV19 and TRBJ1-3, with D possibly being TRBD1 (6 bases). This CDR3 contains 16 residues. Germline V gives CDR1 LNHDA, CDR2 SQIVND (reference sequence). Trimming shortened V by 5 bases and J by 2 bases, and 16 bases separated the two germline ends. The CDR3 DNA sequence: TGTGCCAGTAGTCCCTCATTGGGGGGGCCTGGAAACACCATATATTTT. Translation gives CASSPSLGGPGNTIYF. Based on the CDR3 plus reference TRBV19 and TRBJ1-3, the full variable domain is DGGITQSPKYLFRKEGQNVTLSCEQNLNHDAMYWYRQDPGQGLRLIYYSQIVNDFQKGDIAEGYSVSREKKESFPLTVTSAQKNPTAFYLCASSPSLGGPGNTIYFGEGSWLTVV.

This clonotype was detected ten times or more. This chain uses TRBV20-1 with TRBJ1-5; no definite D call. The V end lost 6 bases, the J end lost 4 bases, and 10 bases lay between the germline ends. CDR3 length: 12 amino acids. Per germline, CDR1 DFQATT and CDR2 SNEGSKA (reference sequence). DNA for the CDR3: TGCAGTGCACGGGTCCAAAATCAGCCCCAGCATTTT. This sequence encodes CSARVQNQPQHF.

This clonotype came up many times. The gene calls are TRBV28 and TRBJ1-5; 7 bases agree with TRBD1. The germline V gene has CDR1 MDHEN and CDR2 SYDVKM. The CDR3 runs 15 residues. The J segment lost 1 base and the V segment lost 8 bases, leaving 8 bases of the junction unmatched. CDR3 coding DNA: TGTGCCAGCCGCCCCGGGACAGCCAGCAATCAGCCCCAGCATTTT. This sequence encodes CASRPGTASNQPQHF. Looking up the rest from reference TRBV28 and TRBJ1-5 gives the full variable domain: DVKVTQSSRYLVKRTGEKVFLECVQDMDHENMFWYRQDPGLGLRLIYFSYDVKMKEKGDIPEGYSVSREKKERFSLILESASTNQTSMYLCASRPGTASNQPQHFGDGTRLSIL.

V gene TRBV5-1 combines with J gene TRBJ1-6, with D hard to call. V lost 6 bases and J lost 18, with 19 bases in between. Germline-derived CDR1 and CDR2 are SGHRS and YFSETQ. This CDR3 contains 12 residues. Here the CDR3 DNA reads TGCGCCAGCAAGTCAGAGAATTCTCCCACCCACTTT. Translating it yields CASKSENSPTHF.

Remarks on this clonotype: Germline and junction disagree at one end, which may indicate a read error. The chain joins TRBV5-1 to TRBJ2-1; tentative D call: TRBD2 (7 bases). CDR1 SGHRS and CDR2 YFSETQ come from the germline V gene. CDR3 length equals 15 residues. Written as DNA, the CDR3 is TGCGCCAGCAGCTTAGGCGGGGGCTCCTTCAATGAGCAGTTCTTC. Amino acid sequence: CASSLGGGSFNEQFF.

This chain connects TRBV5-1 to TRBJ1-1; 8 positions agree with TRBD1. Germline trimming cut 4 bases from V and 5 bases from J; bases unmatched to any gene: 10. Germline V gene data show CDR1 as SGHRS and CDR2 as YFSETQ. The CDR3 is made up of 15 amino acids. Here the CDR3 DNA reads TGCGCCAGCAGCCCTTTAGACAGGGGTTTTACTGAAGCTTTCTTT. Translated, it gives CASSPLDRGFTEAFF.

As for this clonotype: One junction end disagrees with the germline gene, perhaps due to a read error. The rearrangement uses TRBV20-1 and TRBJ1-6, with D uncertain. Per germline, CDR1 DFQATT and CDR2 SNEGSKA (reference sequence). CDR3 size: 15 residues. CDR3 sequence: CSASGGRGSDSPLHF. Here the CDR3 DNA reads TGCAGCGCTAGCGGAGGCAGAGGCTCCGATTCACCCCTCCACTTT.

Notes on this clonotype: The conserved final phenylalanine or tryptophan is absent from the CDR3, which likely points to a read error. No DNA is shown, since the ends of the CDR3 on it are uncertain; the CDR3 is the one TCRdb lists. CDR3 loop: CASSVGEGSPLHFGNG. This chain connects TRBV2 to TRBJ2-7; the table's D gene call, TRBD2, was not cross checked with the DNA. From germline, CDR1 is SNHLY and CDR2 FYNNEI. The CDR3 spans 16 amino acids, including both terminal residues.

The chain uses TRBV11-1 and TRBJ2-3; possible D gene TRBD1, 6 bases. The CDR3 is 16 amino acids. In germline, CDR1 is SGHAT, CDR2 FQDESV (reference sequence). Trimming took off 2 bases at V and 2 bases at J, with 14 bases between the two ends. The DNA of the CDR3 is TGTGCCAGCAGCTTACCCGAAGGGGGTGACACAGATACGCAGTATTTT. Translated: CASSLPEGGDTDTQYF.